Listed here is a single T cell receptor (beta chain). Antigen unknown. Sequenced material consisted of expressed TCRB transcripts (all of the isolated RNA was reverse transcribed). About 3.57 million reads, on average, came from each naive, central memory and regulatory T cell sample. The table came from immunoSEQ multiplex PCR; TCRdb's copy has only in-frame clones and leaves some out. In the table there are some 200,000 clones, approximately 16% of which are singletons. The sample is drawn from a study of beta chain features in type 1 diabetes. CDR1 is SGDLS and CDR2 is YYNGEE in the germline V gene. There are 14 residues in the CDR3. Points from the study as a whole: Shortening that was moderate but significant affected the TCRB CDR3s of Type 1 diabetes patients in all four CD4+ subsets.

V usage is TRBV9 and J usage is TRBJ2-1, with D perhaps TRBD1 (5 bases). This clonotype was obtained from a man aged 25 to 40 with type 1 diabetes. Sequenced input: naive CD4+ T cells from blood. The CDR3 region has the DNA TGTGCTTCACAAGGGGCTTCCTCCTACAATGAGCAGTTCTTC. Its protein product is CASQGASSYNEQFF.